This T cell receptor (beta chain) was captured by sequencing in a study of blood T cells in healthy people across ages (dated by TCRdb to the mid-2010s). Turning to the overall study: In model experiments, template switching captured roughly one uniquely barcoded TCR beta cDNA molecule for every two T cells. Using deep sequencing normalized with unique cDNA molecular identifiers, the study measured how TCR beta repertoire diversity changes with age. Four age groups were formed from the donors: young (average 16 years), middle-aged (less than 40), aged (62) and long-lived (about 80). To avoid experimental bias, donors of different ages were distributed randomly across sequencing lanes. Using the same blood draw, the study looked at two additional independent replicas of 1 million unique cDNA reads for two donors, one aged 18 to 29 and the other aged 80 or older.

The roughly 39 donors, aged roughly 6 to 100 years, were systemically healthy Caucasian individuals from Russia. Each donor gave 8 to 10 milliliters of peripheral blood, collected into EDTA-treated Vacutainer tubes. Ficoll-Paque density-gradient centrifugation was used to isolate PBMCs, with at least 6.5 million obtained per sample. Total RNA, at least 5.5 micrograms per sample, was extracted from PBMCs with Trizol reagent. For every donor, flow cytometry on a PBMC aliquot measured the percentage of naive CD45RAhigh/CD27high T cells. Points on this clonotype: There is no known antigen for this receptor. Base qualities were left out, and no much larger clone turns up one base away.

The library was produced with 5' RACE. The instrument was an Illumina HiSeq 2500. A second PCR of roughly 6 to 11 cycles was run with a J-beta primer mix and a sample-barcoded 5' primer. A template-switch 5' adaptor carrying 12 random nucleotides introduced a unique molecular identifier onto each TCR beta cDNA molecule. Each sample yielded at least 2.5 million CDR3-containing paired-end reads. All of the RNA was converted into first-strand cDNA using the Mint cDNA synthesis kit, with a TRBC-specific oligonucleotide serving as the primer. Following uracil-DNA glycosylase treatment, a first 18-cycle PCR with universal primers M1SS and BC2_uni_R was performed on all cDNA. As for the authors' bioinformatics: For normalization, 1 million high-quality reads, each with a distinct molecular identifier, were randomly selected from each sample. Instead of being binned into consensus sequences, reads with shared molecular identifiers were discarded. CDR3 identification, clonotype clustering and error correction used MiTCR with a Q25 quality threshold and the strictest error-elimination algorithm. A nonparametric unseen species model with Euler transformation was used to estimate lower-bound total TCR beta diversity. TCRdb trimmed public reads at Q25 via fastp, called clones via MiXCR and kept in-frame beta chains. Rows merge per CDR3 protein into single entries with the most common DNA and genes. These V and J calls are TCRdb output, not the study's own analysis. Present in this sample are 1.6 million or so distinct CDR3 sequences, 30% to 35% of which were seen just once. The top ten clonotypes cover approximately 11% of the sample.

Unmatched junction bases come to 13, with V trimmed by 5 bases and J by 3 bases. The CDR3 spans 17 residues, from the cysteine through the phenylalanine. CDR3 DNA only is kept here, 51 bases in frame from base 1. Per the germline V gene, SGHAT is the CDR1 and FQNNGV is the CDR2. Study-level results and caveats: The long-lived group showed more naive CD4+ T cells, fewer expanded clones and increased TCR diversity than the aged group, suggesting age selection. Observed TCR beta diversity per million T cells fell roughly linearly with age, and a significant reduction was already apparent by age around 40. Total diversity estimates from one million sequenced T cells were considered lower bounds and underestimates. Observed TCR beta diversity correlated strongly with the percentage of naive T cells measured by flow cytometry. Since profiling was done on bulk unsorted PBMCs, naive and antigen-experienced compartments could not be conclusively compared. The CMV infection status of donors was not known, potentially confounding age-related changes in expanded clonotypes.

The sequence was obtained from a woman in her twenties or thirties in good health. The chain employs TRBV11-2 and TRBJ2-3; TRBD2 fits 8 bases in the junction. Material for sequencing was blood. The DNA is as follows: TGTGCCAGCAGCCCACCGGGACTAGTTAGTTTTACAGATACGCAGTATTTT. Translation gives CASSPPGLVSFTDTQYF.